A selection of T cell receptor beta chains follows, all from one sample in a study of blood T cells in healthy people across ages. TCRdb reprocessed the 5' RACE reads via MiXCR and lists one record per CDR3 protein. The table has some 1.1 million distinct CDR3 sequences, around two fifths seen once. The sample taken for sequencing was blood. These receptors were taken from a man aged 18 to 35 in good health. CDR3s include the opening cysteine and the closing phenylalanine or tryptophan. The order of the fields is clone size, V gene, D gene, J gene, CDR3 protein, CDR3 DNA. D genes are given only for firm matches. Not all rows give a size; the values are once, few, many and, for expanded clones, a class.

clone size: NA
V gene: TRBV6-4
D gene: NA
J gene: TRBJ2-1
CDR3 protein: CASSAQTSGYNEQFF
CDR3 DNA: TGTGCCAGCAGTGCCCAGACCTCCGGGTACAATGAGCAGTTCTTC

clone size: few
V gene: TRBV5-6
D gene: NA
J gene: TRBJ1-1
CDR3 protein: CASSFLTDEAFF
CDR3 DNA: TGTGCCAGCAGCTTCCTGACAGATGAAGCTTTCTTT

clone size: NA
V gene: TRBV12-3/TRBV12-4
D gene: NA
J gene: TRBJ1-4
CDR3 protein: CASSLWGHNEKLFF
CDR3 DNA: TGTGCCAGCAGTTTATGGGGACACAATGAAAAACTGTTTTTT

clone size: few
V gene: TRBV15
D gene: NA
J gene: TRBJ2-7
CDR3 protein: CATSRDRDSSGPIFYEQYF
CDR3 DNA: TGTGCCACCAGCAGAGATAGGGATTCGTCGGGACCGATCTTTTACGAGCAGTACTTC

clone size: NA
V gene: TRBV20-1
D gene: NA
J gene: TRBJ1-3
CDR3 protein: CSARTFSGNTIYF
CDR3 DNA: TGCAGTGCCCGGACCTTCTCTGGAAACACCATATATTTT

clone size: NA
V gene: TRBV5-4
D gene: TRBD1
J gene: TRBJ1-1
CDR3 protein: CASSLRQGAHTEAFF
CDR3 DNA: TGTGCCAGCAGCTTGCGACAGGGGGCTCACACTGAAGCTTTCTTT

clone size: NA
V gene: TRBV7-3
D gene: NA
J gene: TRBJ2-7
CDR3 protein: CASSLKPRTDVSSYEQYF
CDR3 DNA: TGTGCCAGCAGCTTAAAACCCCGGACAGACGTATCCTCCTACGAGCAGTACTTC

clone size: NA
V gene: TRBV6-2/TRBV6-3
D gene: TRBD1
J gene: TRBJ2-7
CDR3 protein: CASSPGTGKRYEQYF
CDR3 DNA: TGTGCCAGCAGTCCCGGGACAGGGAAGCGCTACGAGCAGTACTTC

clone size: NA
V gene: TRBV20-1
D gene: TRBD1
J gene: TRBJ1-2
CDR3 protein: CSARDGRGQDKGYTF
CDR3 DNA: TGCAGTGCTAGGGATGGCCGGGGACAGGATAAGGGCTACACCTTC

clone size: NA
V gene: TRBV5-6
D gene: NA
J gene: TRBJ1-1
CDR3 protein: CASSLSSRGQGTAFF
CDR3 DNA: TGTGCCAGCAGCTTGAGTAGTCGGGGGCAGGGTACAGCTTTCTTT

clone size: NA
V gene: TRBV10-3
D gene: TRBD2
J gene: TRBJ2-1
CDR3 protein: CAISPRGLAAYNEQFF
CDR3 DNA: TGTGCCATCAGTCCGAGAGGACTAGCGGCTTACAATGAGCAGTTCTTC

clone size: many
V gene: TRBV12-3/TRBV12-4
D gene: NA
J gene: TRBJ1-1
CDR3 protein: CASSLAGGLGTEAFF
CDR3 DNA: TGTGCCAGCAGTTTAGCCGGGGGGCTGGGCACTGAAGCTTTCTTT

clone size: NA
V gene: TRBV29-1
D gene: NA
J gene: TRBJ2-2
CDR3 protein: CSVVAARGGLTGELFF
CDR3 DNA: TGCAGCGTTGTAGCCGCACGTGGGGGGCTCACCGGGGAGCTGTTTTTT

clone size: NA
V gene: TRBV27
D gene: NA
J gene: TRBJ1-1
CDR3 protein: CASSFLPGTVEAFF
CDR3 DNA: TGTGCCAGCAGTTTCCTCCCCGGGACGGTGGAAGCTTTCTTT

clone size: NA
V gene: TRBV20-1
D gene: NA
J gene: TRBJ1-4
CDR3 protein: CSAVGSKEKLFF
CDR3 DNA: TGCAGTGCTGTAGGGTCTAAAGAAAAACTGTTTTTT

clone size: NA
V gene: TRBV12-3/TRBV12-4
D gene: NA
J gene: TRBJ2-7
CDR3 protein: CASKRGVGNEQYF
CDR3 DNA: TGTGCCAGCAAAAGGGGGGTGGGCAACGAGCAGTACTTC

clone size: NA
V gene: TRBV6-2/TRBV6-3
D gene: TRBD1
J gene: TRBJ2-5
CDR3 protein: CASSYHWTGAYF
CDR3 DNA: TGTGCCAGCAGCTACCATTGGACAGGGGCGTACTTC

clone size: once
V gene: TRBV5-1
D gene: TRBD2
J gene: TRBJ2-3
CDR3 protein: CASSDGGGLPDTQYF
CDR3 DNA: TGCGCCAGCAGTGATGGCGGGGGGCTCCCAGATACGCAGTATTTT

clone size: NA
V gene: TRBV7-2
D gene: TRBD1
J gene: TRBJ2-1
CDR3 protein: CASSLTGVRNEQFF
CDR3 DNA: TGTGCCAGCAGCTTAACAGGGGTCCGTAATGAGCAGTTCTTC

clone size: NA
V gene: TRBV20-1
D gene: NA
J gene: TRBJ2-3
CDR3 protein: CSARTATDTQYF
CDR3 DNA: TGCAGTGCTAGAACCGCCACAGATACGCAGTATTTT

clone size: few
V gene: TRBV12-3/TRBV12-4
D gene: NA
J gene: TRBJ1-2
CDR3 protein: CASSSSGVSFYGYTF
CDR3 DNA: TGTGCCAGCAGTTCCTCCGGCGTCTCATTCTATGGCTACACCTTC

clone size: NA
V gene: TRBV11-2
D gene: NA
J gene: TRBJ2-1
CDR3 protein: CASSGNRGSYNEQFF
CDR3 DNA: TGTGCCAGCAGCGGTAACAGAGGCTCCTACAATGAGCAGTTCTTC

clone size: NA
V gene: TRBV20-1
D gene: TRBD2
J gene: TRBJ2-3
CDR3 protein: CSARASGASTDTQYF
CDR3 DNA: TGCAGTGCTAGGGCCAGCGGGGCCAGCACAGATACGCAGTATTTT

clone size: NA
V gene: TRBV6-2/TRBV6-3
D gene: NA
J gene: TRBJ1-2
CDR3 protein: CASRTDRNYGYTF
CDR3 DNA: TGTGCCAGCAGAACGGACAGAAACTATGGCTACACCTTC

clone size: NA
V gene: TRBV12-3/TRBV12-4
D gene: NA
J gene: TRBJ2-2
CDR3 protein: CASSLRSRRVNTGELFF
CDR3 DNA: TGTGCCAGCAGTTTAAGGTCTCGGCGGGTTAACACCGGGGAGCTGTTTTTT

clone size: NA
V gene: TRBV4-3
D gene: NA
J gene: TRBJ2-1
CDR3 protein: CASSQDYDYNEQFF
CDR3 DNA: TGCGCCAGCAGCCAAGATTACGATTACAATGAGCAGTTCTTC

clone size: few
V gene: TRBV20-1
D gene: TRBD2
J gene: TRBJ2-7
CDR3 protein: CSATAGRSPYEQYF
CDR3 DNA: TGCAGTGCTACAGCGGGGAGGTCCCCCTACGAGCAGTACTTC

clone size: NA
V gene: TRBV2
D gene: NA
J gene: TRBJ2-7
CDR3 protein: CASTRGRKGEQYF
CDR3 DNA: TGTGCCAGCACCCGCGGGCGGAAGGGCGAGCAGTACTTC

clone size: NA
V gene: TRBV27
D gene: TRBD1
J gene: TRBJ1-1
CDR3 protein: CASSSSWGGTGDLNTEAFF
CDR3 DNA: TGTGCCAGCAGTTCCTCATGGGGGGGGACAGGGGATTTAAACACTGAAGCTTTCTTT